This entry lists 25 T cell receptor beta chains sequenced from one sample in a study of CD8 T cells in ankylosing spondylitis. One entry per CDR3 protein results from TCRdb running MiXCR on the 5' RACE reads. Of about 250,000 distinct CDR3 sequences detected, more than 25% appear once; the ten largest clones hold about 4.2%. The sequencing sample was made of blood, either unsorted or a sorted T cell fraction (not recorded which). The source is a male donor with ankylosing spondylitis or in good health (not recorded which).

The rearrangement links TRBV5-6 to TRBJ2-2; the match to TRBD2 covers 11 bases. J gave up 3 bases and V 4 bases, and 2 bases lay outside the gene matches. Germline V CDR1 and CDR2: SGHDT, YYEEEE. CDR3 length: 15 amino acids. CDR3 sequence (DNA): TGTGCCAGCAGCCAACTAGCGGGGGACACCGGGGAGCTGTTTTTT. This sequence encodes CASSQLAGDTGELFF.

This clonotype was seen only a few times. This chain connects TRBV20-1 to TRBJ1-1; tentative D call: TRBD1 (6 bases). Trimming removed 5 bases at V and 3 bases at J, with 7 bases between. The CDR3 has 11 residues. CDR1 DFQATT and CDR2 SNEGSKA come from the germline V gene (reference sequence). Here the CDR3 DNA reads TGCAGTGCTGCAGGGGACACTGAAGCTTTCTTT. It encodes CSAAGDTEAFF.

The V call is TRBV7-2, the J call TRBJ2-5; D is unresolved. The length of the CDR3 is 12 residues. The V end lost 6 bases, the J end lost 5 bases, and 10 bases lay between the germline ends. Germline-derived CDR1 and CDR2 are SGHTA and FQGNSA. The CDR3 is CASSHSQETQYF. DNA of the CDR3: TGTGCCAGCAGTCATTCACAGGAGACCCAGTACTTC.

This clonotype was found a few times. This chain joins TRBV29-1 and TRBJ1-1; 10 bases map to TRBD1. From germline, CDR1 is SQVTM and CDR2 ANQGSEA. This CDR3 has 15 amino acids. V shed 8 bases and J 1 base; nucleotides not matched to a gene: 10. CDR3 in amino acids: CSTRDRGIANTEAFF. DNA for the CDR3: TGCAGCACCCGGGACAGGGGAATTGCGAACACTGAAGCTTTCTTT.

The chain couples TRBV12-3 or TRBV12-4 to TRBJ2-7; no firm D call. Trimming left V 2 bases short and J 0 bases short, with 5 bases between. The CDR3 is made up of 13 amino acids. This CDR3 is CASSLPASYEQYF. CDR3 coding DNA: TGTGCCAGCAGTTTACCAGCCTCCTACGAGCAGTACTTC.

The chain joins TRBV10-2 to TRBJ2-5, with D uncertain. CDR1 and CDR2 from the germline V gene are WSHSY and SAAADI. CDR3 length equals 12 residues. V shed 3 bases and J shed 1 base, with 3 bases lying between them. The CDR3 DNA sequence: TGCGCCAGCAGTGACATCCAAGAGACCCAGTACTTC. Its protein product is CASSDIQETQYF.

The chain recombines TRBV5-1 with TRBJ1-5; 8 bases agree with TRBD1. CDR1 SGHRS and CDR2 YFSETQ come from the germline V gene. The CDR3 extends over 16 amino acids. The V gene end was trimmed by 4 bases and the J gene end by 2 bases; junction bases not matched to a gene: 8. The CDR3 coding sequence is TGCGCCAGCAGCATAAGGACAGGGACGGGCAATCAGCCCCAGCATTTT. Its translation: CASSIRTGTGNQPQHF.

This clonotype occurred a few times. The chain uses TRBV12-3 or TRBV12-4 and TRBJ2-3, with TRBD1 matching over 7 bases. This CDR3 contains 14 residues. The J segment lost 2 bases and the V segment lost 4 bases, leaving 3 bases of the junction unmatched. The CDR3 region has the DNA TGTGCCAGCAGTTACAGGGGTTACACAGATACGCAGTATTTT. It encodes CASSYRGYTDTQYF.

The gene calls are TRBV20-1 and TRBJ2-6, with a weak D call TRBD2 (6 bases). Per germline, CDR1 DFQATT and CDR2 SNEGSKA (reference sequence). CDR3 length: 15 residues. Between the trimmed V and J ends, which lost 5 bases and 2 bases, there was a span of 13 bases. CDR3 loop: CSAGRGGPGANVLTF. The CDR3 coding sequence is TGCAGTGCTGGACGAGGAGGGCCTGGGGCCAACGTCCTGACTTTC.

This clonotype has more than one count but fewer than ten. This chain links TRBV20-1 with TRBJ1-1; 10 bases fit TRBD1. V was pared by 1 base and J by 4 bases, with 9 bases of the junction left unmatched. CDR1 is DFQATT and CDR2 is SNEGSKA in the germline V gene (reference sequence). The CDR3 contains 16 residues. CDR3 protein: CSARGEGQGRATEAFF. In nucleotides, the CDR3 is TGCAGTGCTAGAGGAGAGGGACAGGGGAGGGCCACTGAAGCTTTCTTT.

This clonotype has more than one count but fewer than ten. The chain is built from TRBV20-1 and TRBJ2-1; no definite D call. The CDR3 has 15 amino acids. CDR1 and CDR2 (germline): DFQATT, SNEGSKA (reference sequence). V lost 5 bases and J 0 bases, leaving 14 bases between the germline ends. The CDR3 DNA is TGCAGTGCTCAGAGGCGGCTAGTCTCCTACAATGAGCAGTTCTTC. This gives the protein CSAQRRLVSYNEQFF.

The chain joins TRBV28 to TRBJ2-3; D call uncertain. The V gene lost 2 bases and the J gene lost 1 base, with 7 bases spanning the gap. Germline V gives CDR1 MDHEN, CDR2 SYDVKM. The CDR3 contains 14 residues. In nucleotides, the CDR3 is TGTGCCAGCAGTTTAGGTTGGGGCACAGATACGCAGTATTTT. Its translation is CASSLGWGTDTQYF.

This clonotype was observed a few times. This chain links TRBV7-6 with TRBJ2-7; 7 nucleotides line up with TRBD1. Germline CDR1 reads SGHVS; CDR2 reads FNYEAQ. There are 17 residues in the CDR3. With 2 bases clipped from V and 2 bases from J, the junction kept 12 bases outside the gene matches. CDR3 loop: CASSLFPMGDRAYEQYF. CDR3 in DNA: TGTGCCAGCAGCTTATTCCCCATGGGGGACAGAGCCTACGAGCAGTACTTC.

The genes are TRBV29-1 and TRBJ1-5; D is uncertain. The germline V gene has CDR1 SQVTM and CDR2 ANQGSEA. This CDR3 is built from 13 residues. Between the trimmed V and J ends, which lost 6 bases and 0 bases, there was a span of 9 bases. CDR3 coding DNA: TGCAGCGTCGGGGAGATTAGCAATCAGCCCCAGCATTTT. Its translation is CSVGEISNQPQHF.

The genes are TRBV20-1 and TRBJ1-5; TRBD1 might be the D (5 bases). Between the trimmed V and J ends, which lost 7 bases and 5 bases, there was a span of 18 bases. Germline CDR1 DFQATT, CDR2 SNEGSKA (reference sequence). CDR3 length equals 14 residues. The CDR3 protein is CSGTRVYEDQPQHF. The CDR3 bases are TGCAGTGGGACACGGGTCTACGAGGATCAGCCCCAGCATTTT.

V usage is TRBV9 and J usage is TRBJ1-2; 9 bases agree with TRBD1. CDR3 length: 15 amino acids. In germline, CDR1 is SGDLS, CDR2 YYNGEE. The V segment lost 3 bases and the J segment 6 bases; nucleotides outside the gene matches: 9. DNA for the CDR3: TGTGCCAGCAGCGGATTCGACAGGGGGACGAATGGCTACACCTTC. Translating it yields CASSGFDRGTNGYTF.

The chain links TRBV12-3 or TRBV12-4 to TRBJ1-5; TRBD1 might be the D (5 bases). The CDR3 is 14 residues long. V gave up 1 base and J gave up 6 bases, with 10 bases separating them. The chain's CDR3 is CASSLGGVVQPQHF. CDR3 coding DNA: TGTGCCAGCAGTTTAGGAGGGGTGGTTCAGCCCCAGCATTTT.

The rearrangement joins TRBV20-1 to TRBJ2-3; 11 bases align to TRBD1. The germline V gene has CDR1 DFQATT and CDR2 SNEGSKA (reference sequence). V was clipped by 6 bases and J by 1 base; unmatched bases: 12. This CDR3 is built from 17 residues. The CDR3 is CSANDPGQGVGTDTQYF. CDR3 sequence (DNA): TGCAGTGCCAACGATCCGGGACAGGGGGTAGGCACAGATACGCAGTATTTT.

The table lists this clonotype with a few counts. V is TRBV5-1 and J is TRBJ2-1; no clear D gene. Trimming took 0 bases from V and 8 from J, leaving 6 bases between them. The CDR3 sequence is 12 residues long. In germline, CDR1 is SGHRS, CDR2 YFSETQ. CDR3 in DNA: TGCGCCAGCAGCTTGGCCGTCGATGAGCAGTTCTTC. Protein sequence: CASSLAVDEQFF. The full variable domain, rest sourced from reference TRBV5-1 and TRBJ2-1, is KAGVTQTPRYLIKTRGQQVTLSCSPISGHRSVSWYQQTPGQGLQFLFEYFSETQRNKGNFPGRFSGRQFSNSRSEMNVSTLELGDSALYLCASSLAVDEQFFGPGTRLTVL.

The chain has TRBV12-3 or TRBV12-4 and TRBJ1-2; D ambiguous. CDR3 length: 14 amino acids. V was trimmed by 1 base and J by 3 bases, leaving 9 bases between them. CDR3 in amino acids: CASSLGLRDYGYTF. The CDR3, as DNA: TGTGCCAGCAGTTTAGGGCTGCGGGACTATGGCTACACCTTC.

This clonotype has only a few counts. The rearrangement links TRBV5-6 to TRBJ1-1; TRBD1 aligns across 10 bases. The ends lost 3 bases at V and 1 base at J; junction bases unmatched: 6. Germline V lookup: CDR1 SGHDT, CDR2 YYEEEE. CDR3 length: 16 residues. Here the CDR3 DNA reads TGTGCCAGCAGCTCTGGGACAGGGGTTACGAACACTGAAGCTTTCTTT. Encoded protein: CASSSGTGVTNTEAFF. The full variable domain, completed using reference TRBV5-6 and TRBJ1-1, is DAGVTQSPTHLIKTRGQQVTLRCSPKSGHDTVSWYQQALGQGPQFIFQYYEEEERQRGNFPDRFSGHQFPNYSSELNVNALLLGDSALYLCASSSGTGVTNTEAFFGQGTRLTVV.

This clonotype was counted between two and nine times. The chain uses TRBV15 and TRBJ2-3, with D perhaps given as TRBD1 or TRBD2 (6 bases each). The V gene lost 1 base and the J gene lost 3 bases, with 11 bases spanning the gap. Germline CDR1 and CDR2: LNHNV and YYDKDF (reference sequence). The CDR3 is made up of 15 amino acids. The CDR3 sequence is CATSRAGASTDTQYF. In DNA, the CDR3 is TGTGCCACCAGCAGAGCGGGGGCCTCAACAGATACGCAGTATTTT.

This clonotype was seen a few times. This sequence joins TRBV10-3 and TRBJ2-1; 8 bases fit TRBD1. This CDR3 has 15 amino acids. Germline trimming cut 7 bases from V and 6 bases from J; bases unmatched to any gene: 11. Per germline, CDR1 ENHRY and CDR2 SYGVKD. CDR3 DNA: TGTGCCATCACCACGGGGGACAGGCTAGCCAATGAGCAGTTCTTC. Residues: CAITTGDRLANEQFF.

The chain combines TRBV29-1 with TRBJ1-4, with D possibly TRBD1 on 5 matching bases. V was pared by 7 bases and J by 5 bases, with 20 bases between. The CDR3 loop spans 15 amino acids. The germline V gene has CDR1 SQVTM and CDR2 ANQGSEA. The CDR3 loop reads CSAGGGYERNEKLFF. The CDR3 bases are TGCAGCGCGGGGGGAGGCTACGAGAGGAATGAAAAACTGTTTTTT.

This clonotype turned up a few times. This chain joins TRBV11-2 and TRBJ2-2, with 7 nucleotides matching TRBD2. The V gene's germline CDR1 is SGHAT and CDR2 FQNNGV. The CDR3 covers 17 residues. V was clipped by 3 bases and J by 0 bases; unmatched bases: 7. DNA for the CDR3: TGTGCCAGCAGCTTCCTCCCTAGCGGAACGAACACCGGGGAGCTGTTTTTT. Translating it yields CASSFLPSGTNTGELFF.